The 30 T cell receptor beta chains in this list originate from one sample, sequenced in a study of T-cell reconstitution after alpha-beta-depleted transplantation in children. Researchers prepared the TCRbeta library using unique molecular identifiers, the study reports. MiXCR was run by TCRdb on the PCR reads, yielding one entry per CDR3 protein. The sample includes about 900,000 distinct CDR3 sequences, less than 30% of them seen just once. The sample in question was PBMCs, mostly from graft donor cells, obtained 360 days after TCRalphabeta/CD19-depleted stem cell transplant. These receptor sequences come from a boy younger than two who had a stem cell transplant for SCID, so the T cells may come from the graft donor.

This chain joins TRBV12-3 or TRBV12-4 and TRBJ1-1; 10 positions match TRBD1. This CDR3 comprises 13 residues. J gave up 10 bases and V 5 bases, and 7 bases lay outside the gene matches. The CDR3 protein is CASSGGQGLGAFF. The CDR3 coding sequence is TGTGCCAGCAGTGGGGGACAGGGGCTTGGAGCTTTCTTT.

The chain employs TRBV11-2 and TRBJ1-1; D is ambiguous. The germline V gene encodes CDR1 SGHAT and CDR2 FQNNGV. V lost 1 base and J lost 11, with 14 bases in between. The CDR3 has 13 residues. Here the CDR3 DNA reads TGTGCCAGCAGCTTAGGGTCTCCACTAGAGGCTTTCTTT. This translates into CASSLGSPLEAFF.

This clonotype was detected a few times. The J gene is TRBJ2-3, the V gene TRBV12-3 or TRBV12-4, with D perhaps TRBD2 (5 bases). V was clipped by 4 bases and J by 2 bases, with 13 bases between them. The CDR3 contains 15 residues. DNA for the CDR3: TGTGCCAGCAGTTCCGCGGGTTCATACACAGATACGCAGTATTTT. Amino acids: CASSSAGSYTDTQYF.

The chain uses TRBV10-3 and TRBJ2-3, with D uncertain. V was pared by 3 bases and J by 6 bases, with 4 bases between. The CDR3 spans 11 residues. CDR1 is ENHRY and CDR2 is SYGVKD in the germline V gene. CDR3 sequence: CAISDFDTQYF. The CDR3 nucleotides are TGTGCCATCAGTGATTTCGATACGCAGTATTTT.

This chain joins TRBV12-3 or TRBV12-4 and TRBJ2-2; D is unclear. This CDR3 comprises 18 residues. Trimming pared 1 base from V and 3 bases from J, leaving 18 bases between. The CDR3 is CASSLVGRPPSYTGELFF. The CDR3 DNA reads as TGTGCCAGCAGTTTAGTTGGCAGGCCCCCGAGCTACACCGGGGAGCTGTTTTTT.

V is TRBV7-9 and J is TRBJ2-7; TRBD1 matches 10 bases. Germline V lookup: CDR1 SEHNR, CDR2 FQNEAQ (reference sequence). The CDR3 runs 17 residues. The junction had 9 bases not matched to a gene; V was cut back by 4 bases and J by 0 bases. The CDR3 bases are TGTGCCAGCAGCTCACCCGACAGGGGGCTACCCTCCTACGAGCAGTACTTC. Translation: CASSSPDRGLPSYEQYF.

The CDR3 region has the DNA TGTGCCATCAGTCAGGGACTGAACACCGGGGAGCTGTTTTTT. Its translation is CAISQGLNTGELFF. J is TRBJ2-2 and V is TRBV10-3; TRBD2 might be the D (6 bases). Germline assignment: CDR1 ENHRY and CDR2 SYGVKD. The V and J ends lost 5 bases and 1 base respectively, with 8 bases between them. The CDR3 covers 14 residues.

J is TRBJ2-1 and V is TRBV2; D gene uncertain. The CDR3 is made up of 13 amino acids. The germline V gene has CDR1 SNHLY and CDR2 FYNNEI. Trimming pared 6 bases from V and 5 bases from J, leaving 11 bases between. CDR3 DNA: TGTGCCAGCAGCCCGGACGGCCACAATGAGCAGTTCTTC. The encoded protein is CASSPDGHNEQFF.

This chain uses TRBV9 with TRBJ2-2, with TRBD1 as a possible D gene (6 bases). Trimming took 1 base from V and 5 from J, leaving 6 bases between them. CDR1 SGDLS and CDR2 YYNGEE come from the germline V gene. CDR3 length equals 13 residues. CDR3 nucleotide sequence: TGTGCCAGCAGCGTAAGGGGGACCGGGGAGCTGTTTTTT. Its translation: CASSVRGTGELFF.

This chain joins TRBV20-1 and TRBJ1-5; tentatively, D is TRBD1 (5 bases). With 2 bases removed from V and 2 bases from J, the gap between germline ends came to 19 bases. The CDR3 covers 17 residues. Germline CDR1 reads DFQATT; CDR2 reads SNEGSKA (reference sequence). This chain's CDR3 is CSARPPGRHKGNQPQHF. As DNA, the CDR3 is TGCAGTGCTAGACCTCCAGGGCGCCATAAAGGCAATCAGCCCCAGCATTTT.

The gene calls are TRBV5-5 and TRBJ1-6, with no clear D. The length of the CDR3 is 14 residues. V dropped 6 bases and J dropped 0 bases, with 7 bases sitting between them. CDR1 is SGHKS, CDR2 YYEKEE, per germline (reference sequence). CDR3 coding DNA: TGTGCCAGCACCCCGAGCTCCTATAATTCACCCCTCCACTTT. It translates to CASTPSSYNSPLHF.

This clonotype was detected a few times. This chain connects TRBV7-2 to TRBJ2-1; no clear D. The CDR3 extends over 15 amino acids. Germline CDR1 reads SGHTA; CDR2 reads FQGNSA. V was shortened by 5 bases and J by 5 bases, with 16 bases between the two germline ends. CDR3 protein: CASSEGASLNNEQFF. The CDR3 nucleotides read TGTGCCAGCAGCGAAGGAGCGTCCTTGAACAATGAGCAGTTCTTC.

The chain employs TRBV24-1 and TRBJ2-3, with 12 nucleotides matching TRBD2. The length of the CDR3 is 17 residues. V lost 4 bases to trimming and J lost 5 bases; unmatched junction nucleotides: 9. Per germline, CDR1 KGHDR and CDR2 SFDVKD. CDR3 nucleotide sequence: TGTGCCACCAGTGAACGTGGACTAGCGGGGAGAATAGATACGCAGTATTTT. It yields the protein CATSERGLAGRIDTQYF.

J is TRBJ2-7 and V is TRBV7-2; no clear D. The V gene lost 5 bases and the J gene lost 3 bases, with 14 bases spanning the gap. Germline values: CDR1 SGHTA, CDR2 FQGNSA. This CDR3 contains 14 residues. Here the CDR3 DNA reads TGTGCCAGCAGCCCCAGAGGTACTCTCTACGAGCAGTACTTC. Amino acid sequence: CASSPRGTLYEQYF.

The chain employs TRBV20-1 and TRBJ2-3; D might be TRBD2 (6 bases). Germline CDR1 and CDR2: DFQATT and SNEGSKA (reference sequence). The CDR3 sequence is 15 residues long. V lost 3 bases, J lost 2 bases, and 15 bases lay in between. This CDR3 is CSARTAGGITDTQYF. The CDR3 DNA reads TGCAGTGCTAGGACTGCTGGGGGGATCACAGATACGCAGTATTTT.

The J gene is TRBJ2-1, the V gene TRBV10-1, with TRBD2 matching 10 bases. Germline CDR1 and CDR2: WNHNN and SYGVQD (reference sequence). With 3 bases clipped from V and 5 bases from J, the junction kept 10 bases outside the gene matches. The CDR3 has 17 residues. Here the CDR3 reads CASSDGQRGGLHNEQFF. The CDR3 DNA follows: TGCGCCAGCAGTGATGGTCAGCGGGGGGGCCTCCACAATGAGCAGTTCTTC.

The chain has TRBV10-3 and TRBJ1-5; no definite D call. The CDR3 has 13 residues. The germline CDR1 and CDR2 sequences are ENHRY and SYGVKD. V was clipped by 5 bases and J by 1 base, with 6 bases between them. The CDR3 DNA is TGTGCCATCAGTACACAGAGCAATCAGCCCCAGCATTTT. The encoded protein is CAISTQSNQPQHF.

The chain couples TRBV5-5 to TRBJ1-4, with 9 positions matching TRBD1. V gave up 4 bases and J gave up 8 bases; unmatched junction bases: 9. Germline V CDR1 and CDR2: SGHKS, YYEKEE (reference sequence). The CDR3 loop spans 15 amino acids. This CDR3 reads CASSTTGQGGEKLFF. CDR3 nucleotide sequence: TGTGCCAGCAGCACTACGGGACAGGGAGGAGAAAAACTGTTTTTT.

CDR3 nucleotides: TGCGCCAGCAGCCAAGAACCGCCTCGCAATAGCGGCCAAGAGACCCAGTACTTC. This gives the protein CASSQEPPRNSGQETQYF. The chain combines TRBV4-3 with TRBJ2-5; TRBD2 might be the D (6 bases). CDR3 length: 18 amino acids. The germline V and J ends were trimmed by 0 bases and 1 base, with 18 bases remaining between them. Germline loops: CDR1 LGHNA, CDR2 YSLEER.

This sequence joins TRBV29-1 and TRBJ2-1; 9 bases agree with TRBD2. Trimming at V came to 1 base and at J to 4 bases, leaving 11 bases not matched to a gene. Germline values: CDR1 SQVTM, CDR2 ANQGSEA. This CDR3 contains 17 residues. The CDR3 nucleotides read TGCAGCGTTGAAGGTGGGGGACTAGCAGAGGAGTACAATGAGCAGTTCTTC. Translating it yields CSVEGGGLAEEYNEQFF.

The V call is TRBV12-3 or TRBV12-4, the J call TRBJ2-5; D gene uncertain. The CDR3 has 14 amino acids. The V and J ends lost 6 bases and 4 bases respectively, with 15 bases between them. This CDR3 reads CASSTLATLETQYF. The CDR3, as DNA: TGTGCCAGCAGCACTTTGGCCACCCTAGAGACCCAGTACTTC.

This chain links TRBV20-1 with TRBJ2-7; D uncertain. Germline CDR1 is DFQATT and CDR2 is SNEGSKA (reference sequence). Trimming left V 1 base short and J 4 bases short, with 11 bases between. CDR3 size: 13 residues. This CDR3 is CSARVPGPYEQYF. The CDR3 DNA reads as TGCAGTGCTAGAGTCCCCGGCCCATACGAGCAGTACTTC.

In its sample, this clonotype was seen many times. The J gene is TRBJ2-5, the V gene TRBV20-1, with 10 bases that match TRBD2. With V trimmed by 6 bases and J by 5 bases, 6 bases remained unmatched. The CDR3 sequence is 13 residues long. Germline V gene sequence: CDR1 DFQATT, CDR2 SNEGSKA (reference sequence). The CDR3 reads CSAYDSGGETQYF. CDR3 nucleotide sequence: TGCAGTGCCTATGATAGCGGGGGGGAGACCCAGTACTTC.

This sequence joins TRBV7-2 and TRBJ2-7, with D unresolved. V was trimmed by 2 bases and J by 0 bases, leaving 11 bases between them. CDR1 is SGHTA and CDR2 is FQGNSA in the germline V gene. The CDR3 spans 15 residues. Written as DNA, the CDR3 is TGTGCCAGCAGCTTATCTTGGGCAGGCTCCTACGAGCAGTACTTC. Translating it yields CASSLSWAGSYEQYF.

This chain connects TRBV3-1 to TRBJ2-2; 7 bases are shared with TRBD2. Germline CDR1 LGHDT, CDR2 YNNKEL (reference sequence). The CDR3 runs to 16 residues. The V gene end was trimmed by 1 base and the J gene end by 6 bases; junction bases not matched to a gene: 8. The CDR3 loop reads CASSQGLAERSGELFF. The CDR3 coding sequence is TGTGCCAGCAGCCAAGGGCTAGCGGAGAGGTCCGGGGAGCTGTTTTTT.

This sequence joins TRBV20-1 and TRBJ2-5; unclear D gene. The CDR3 totals 11 residues. The germline CDR1 and CDR2 sequences are DFQATT and SNEGSKA (reference sequence). For the CDR3, the DNA is TGCTCCCGCGGTGCCCAAGAGACCCAGTACTTC. Translated, it gives CSRGAQETQYF.

This clonotype was picked up a small number of times. The CDR3 region is CSARGVRTDTQYF. Here the CDR3 DNA reads TGCAGTGCTAGAGGCGTACGCACAGATACGCAGTATTTT. J is TRBJ2-3 and V is TRBV20-1, with D uncertain. This CDR3 is built from 13 residues. Trimming left V 1 base short and J 1 base short, with 6 bases between. The germline V gene encodes CDR1 DFQATT and CDR2 SNEGSKA (reference sequence).

This rearrangement joins TRBV12-3 or TRBV12-4 to TRBJ2-1; 7 bases fit TRBD2. This CDR3 has 14 residues. V shed 9 bases and J 0 bases; nucleotides not matched to a gene: 5. CDR3 bases: TGTGCCAGTAGCGGGTCTAGCTCCTACAATGAGCAGTTCTTC. Translated, it gives CASSGSSSYNEQFF.

This clonotype has more than one count but fewer than ten. The V and J genes are TRBV9 and TRBJ2-7; 11 positions agree with TRBD2. V lost 8 bases, J lost 2 bases, and 3 bases stayed unmatched. Germline V gene lookup returns CDR1 SGDLS and CDR2 YYNGEE. The CDR3 spans 13 residues. The CDR3 DNA sequence: TGTGCCAGGACACTAGCGGGGGCCTACGAGCAGTACTTC. It encodes CARTLAGAYEQYF.

The CDR3 bases are TGTGCCACCAGCCCGGCCCATAGCGGGGGGCCCCTGTATTTT. As protein: CATSPAHSGGPLYF. This chain connects TRBV24-1 to TRBJ2-3, with TRBD2 matching over 10 bases. This CDR3 contains 14 residues. Germline lookup yields CDR1 KGHDR and CDR2 SFDVKD. The trim removed 7 bases at V and 14 bases at J, leaving 14 bases unmatched.